These 23 T cell receptor beta chains originate from one sample sequenced in a study of persistence of HIV-infected CD4 T cells. This was the immunoSEQ version 4 assay in survey mode. Some clones are missing from TCRdb's copy, which holds only in-frame ones; the method was immunoSEQ multiplex PCR. The profile shows approximately 44,000 clones, approximately 88% of them singletons. Anti-CD3/anti-CD28 beads served as a nonspecific positive control stimulus. Sorting of responding CD4+ T cells relied on upregulated CD40 ligand together with CD69. These receptors have no known antigen. The starting material was CD4+ T cells sorted from PBMCs after approximately 19-hour stimulation, obtained from a patient who received antiretroviral therapy. The origin of the receptors is an adult man with HIV who was CMV-seropositive.

The rearrangement links TRBV19 to TRBJ1-6, with D hard to call. V lost 3 bases to trimming and J lost 2 bases, with 8 bases between them. The CDR3 extends over 15 amino acids. Germline CDR1 reads LNHDA; CDR2 reads SQIVND (reference sequence). Here the CDR3 DNA reads TGTGCCAGTAGTATCAAGGACGCCTATAATTCACCCCTCCACTTT. This translates into CASSIKDAYNSPLHF.

This sequence joins TRBV27 and TRBJ1-2; 7 bases match TRBD1. This CDR3 is built from 15 residues. V lost 4 bases to trimming and J lost 2 bases; unmatched junction nucleotides: 7. The germline CDR1 and CDR2 sequences are MNHEY and SMNVEV (reference sequence). The CDR3 DNA reads as TGTGCCAGCAGTTCAAAACAGACAGGGAACTATGGCTACACCTTC. Amino acid sequence: CASSSKQTGNYGYTF.

This chain connects TRBV7-8 to TRBJ1-1, with no clear D. The germline V gene encodes CDR1 SGHVS and CDR2 FQNEAQ. This CDR3 contains 14 residues. Trimming left V 7 bases short and J 1 base short, with 13 bases between. The CDR3: CASTEDAGNTEAFF. The DNA of the CDR3 is TGTGCCAGCACCGAAGACGCTGGGAACACTGAAGCTTTCTTT. Using reference TRBV7-8 and TRBJ1-1 for the parts outside the CDR3, the full variable domain is GAGVSQSPRYKVAKRGQDVALRCDPISGHVSLFWYQQALGQGPEFLTYFQNEAQLDKSGLPSDRFFAERPEGSVSTLKIQRTQQEDSAVYLCASTEDAGNTEAFFGQGTRLTVV.

J is TRBJ2-7 and V is TRBV5-8; D may be TRBD2 (6 bases). The CDR3 sequence is 16 residues long. The V and J ends lost 2 bases and 2 bases respectively, with 17 bases between them. In germline, CDR1 is SGHTS, CDR2 YDEGEE. The CDR3 DNA is TGTGCCAGCAGCTTTTCACCAGCGGGCTCCCCCTACGAGCAGTACTTC. Amino acid sequence: CASSFSPAGSPYEQYF.

The chain links TRBV15 to TRBJ2-3; 12 bases fit TRBD2. The CDR3 is 18 residues long. The junction had 10 bases not matched to a gene; V was cut back by 1 base and J by 5 bases. Germline lookup yields CDR1 LNHNV and CDR2 YYDKDF (reference sequence). The CDR3 nucleotides read TGTGCCACCAGCAGAGCGGCCCTAGCGGGGGGGCCGAAAGATACGCAGTATTTT. Encoded protein: CATSRAALAGGPKDTQYF.

The CDR3 loop is CASSQEGNQPQHF. In nucleotides, the CDR3 is TGTGCCAGCAGCCAAGAAGGGAATCAGCCCCAGCATTTT. V is TRBV14 and J is TRBJ1-5; D ambiguous. The CDR3 has 13 residues. Trimming cost V 0 bases and J 4 bases, with 4 bases left between them. Per germline, CDR1 SGHDN and CDR2 FVKESK.

The gene calls are TRBV3-1 (or the pseudogene TRBV3-2) and TRBJ1-4, with TRBD1 matching over 10 bases. Germline lookup yields CDR1 LGHDT and CDR2 YNNKEL (reference sequence). The CDR3 runs 16 residues. With 1 base clipped from V and 5 bases from J, the junction kept 4 bases outside the gene matches. The CDR3 spells CASSQVGTGVNEKLFF. The CDR3 DNA follows: TGTGCCAGCAGCCAAGTAGGGACAGGGGTAAATGAAAAACTGTTTTTT.

V gene TRBV15 combines with J gene TRBJ1-5; D is ambiguous. Trimming left V 4 bases short and J 0 bases short, with 7 bases between. CDR1 and CDR2 (germline): LNHNV, YYDKDF (reference sequence). The CDR3 runs 14 residues. The CDR3 reads CATSKGHSNQPQHF. Written as DNA, the CDR3 is TGTGCCACCAGCAAGGGCCATAGCAATCAGCCCCAGCATTTT. The full variable domain, rest sourced from reference TRBV15 and TRBJ1-5, is DAMVIQNPRYQVTQFGKPVTLSCSQTLNHNVMYWYQQKSSQAPKLLFHYYDKDFNNEADTPDNFQSRRPNTSFCFLDIRSPGLGDTAMYLCATSKGHSNQPQHFGDGTRLSIL.

The V gene is TRBV6-5, the J gene TRBJ2-3, with D possibly matching TRBD2 (6 bases). Trimming pared 8 bases from V and 0 bases from J, leaving 9 bases between. The CDR3 consists of 13 residues. Germline CDR1 and CDR2: MNHEY and SVGAGI. The CDR3 DNA sequence: TGTGCCAGCCGGAGGGGAAGCACAGATACGCAGTATTTT. Translation: CASRRGSTDTQYF.

About this clone: The same CDR3 also results from other DNA sequences found in this sample. The V gene is TRBV5-5, the J gene TRBJ1-2, with a tentative D call TRBD1 (6 bases). CDR1 and CDR2 (germline): SGHKS, YYEKEE (reference sequence). CDR3 size: 15 residues. Trimming took 0 bases from V and 3 from J, leaving 12 bases between them. CDR3 DNA: TGTGCCAGCAGCTTGGAGCCGGGGGCGGACTATGGCTACACCTTC. Protein: CASSLEPGADYGYTF.

V is TRBV27 and J is TRBJ2-3; unclear D gene. The CDR3 has 14 amino acids. Per the germline V gene, CDR1 is MNHEY and CDR2 is SMNVEV (reference sequence). V was pared by 6 bases and J by 1 base, with 11 bases between. The DNA of the CDR3 is TGTGCCAGCAGCTCGTGGGTCCGCACAGATACGCAGTATTTT. It yields the protein CASSSWVRTDTQYF.

The chain recombines TRBV5-6 with TRBJ1-1, with a tentative D call TRBD1 (6 bases). The CDR3 is 12 residues long. Trimming shortened V by 6 bases and J by 4 bases, and 10 bases separated the two germline ends. Germline V gene sequence: CDR1 SGHDT, CDR2 YYEEEE. The CDR3 loop is CASTLRGTEAFF. The CDR3 nucleotides read TGTGCCAGCACCCTCAGGGGCACTGAAGCTTTCTTT.

This chain connects TRBV19 to TRBJ1-5; 10 bases are shared with TRBD1. CDR1 LNHDA and CDR2 SQIVND come from the germline V gene (reference sequence). This CDR3 is built from 17 residues. V was pared by 7 bases and J by 3 bases, with 12 bases of the junction left unmatched. The CDR3 nucleotides are TGTGCCAGTATCCCCCCCGTGGGGACAGGGGACAATCAGCCCCAGCATTTT. Protein sequence: CASIPPVGTGDNQPQHF.

V and J are TRBV20-1 and TRBJ2-7; maybe TRBD2 (7 bases). CDR1 is DFQATT, CDR2 SNEGSKA, per germline (reference sequence). V lost 3 bases, J lost 2 bases, and 17 bases lay in between. CDR3 size: 15 residues. The CDR3 DNA sequence: TGCAGTGCTAGTCGGGGGGCGATTAGGGCCTACGAGCAGTACTTC. It translates to CSASRGAIRAYEQYF.

This clone has only a few counts. J is TRBJ2-7 and V is TRBV4-2; 12 positions match TRBD2. Trimming took 0 bases from V and 6 from J; bases not matched to a gene: 6. Germline lookup yields CDR1 LGHNA and CDR2 YNFKEQ. The CDR3 sequence is 16 residues long. Here the CDR3 DNA reads TGTGCCAGCAGCCAAGATACTAGCGGGGGGTTCCGCGAGCAGTACTTC. Its protein product is CASSQDTSGGFREQYF.

This chain connects TRBV2 to TRBJ1-2, with a tentative D call TRBD1 (5 bases). This CDR3 has 14 amino acids. Germline V gene sequence: CDR1 SNHLY, CDR2 FYNNEI. Trimming removed 7 bases at V and 7 bases at J, with 19 bases between. The CDR3 sequence is CASTPERGLSGYTF. The CDR3 DNA sequence: TGTGCCAGCACCCCCGAGCGGGGCCTCTCTGGCTACACCTTC. The variable domain in full, with the rest retrieved from reference TRBV2 and TRBJ1-2, is EPEVTQTPSHQVTQMGQEVILRCVPISNHLYFYWYRQILGQKVEFLVSFYNNEISEKSEIFDDQFSVERPDGSNFTLKIRSTKLEDSAMYFCASTPERGLSGYTFGSGTRLTVV.

This clone was detected a few times. The genes are TRBV29-1 and TRBJ1-1; D possibly corresponds to TRBD1 (5 bases). Germline values: CDR1 SQVTM, CDR2 ANQGSEA. V lost 4 bases, J lost 6 bases, and 12 bases lay in between. CDR3 size: 12 residues. DNA of the CDR3: TGCAGCGTTGTGGGTGTGGGACCTGAAGCTTTCTTT. This encodes CSVVGVGPEAFF.

The chain links TRBV19 to TRBJ2-2; D ambiguous. V was trimmed by 7 bases and J by 0 bases, leaving 12 bases between them. Germline V gene data show CDR1 as LNHDA and CDR2 as SQIVND (reference sequence). The CDR3 is 15 amino acids. This CDR3 is CASTRNLANTGELFF. In DNA form, the CDR3 reads TGTGCCAGTACAAGGAACTTAGCGAACACCGGGGAGCTGTTTTTT.

The J gene is TRBJ1-2, the V gene TRBV6-5; D is undetermined. CDR3 length: 13 amino acids. Germline lookup yields CDR1 MNHEY and CDR2 SVGAGI. Trimming cost V 5 bases and J 6 bases, with 13 bases left between them. CDR3 nucleotides: TGTGCCAGCAGTCAAACCCGGAGGAATGGCTACACCTTC. Amino acid sequence: CASSQTRRNGYTF.

This clone was recorded only once. J is TRBJ1-5 and V is TRBV6-5; D gene unclear. Germline V lookup: CDR1 MNHEY, CDR2 SVGAGI. The CDR3 runs 13 residues. With 6 bases removed from V and 3 bases from J, the gap between germline ends came to 9 bases. CDR3 loop: CASRENLNQPQHF. DNA of the CDR3: TGTGCCAGCAGGGAGAACCTCAATCAGCCCCAGCATTTT.

V usage is TRBV6-1 and J usage is TRBJ1-3, with TRBD1 matching 8 bases. The CDR3 contains 15 residues. Germline V gives CDR1 MNHNS, CDR2 SASEGT. The V segment lost 1 base and the J segment 5 bases; nucleotides outside the gene matches: 4. CDR3 loop: CASSEVGTGRNTIYF. DNA of the CDR3: TGTGCCAGCAGTGAAGTTGGGACAGGCCGAAACACCATATATTTT.

The CDR3: CASSESASRYGYTF. The CDR3 region has the DNA TGCGCCAGCAGTGAGTCGGCCAGTCGGTATGGCTACACCTTC. The V and J genes are TRBV10-2 and TRBJ1-2; unclear D gene. The V end lost 0 bases, the J end lost 5 bases, and 10 bases lay between the germline ends. The CDR3 extends over 14 amino acids. Germline V gene data show CDR1 as WSHSY and CDR2 as SAAADI.

CDR3 sequence (DNA): TGTGCCAGCAGCGCGGGGCAGGGGAGGAACACTGAAGCTTTCTTT. It is translated as CASSAGQGRNTEAFF. V usage is TRBV9 and J usage is TRBJ1-1; a possible D gene is TRBD1 (6 bases). Germline V gene sequence: CDR1 SGDLS, CDR2 YYNGEE. The CDR3 loop spans 15 amino acids. V shed 3 bases and J shed 1 base, with 13 bases lying between them. The full variable domain, rest sourced from reference TRBV9 and TRBJ1-1, is DSGVTQTPKHLITATGQRVTLRCSPRSGDLSVYWYQQSLDQGLQFLIQYYNGEERAKGNILERFSAQQFPDLHSELNLSSLELGDSALYFCASSAGQGRNTEAFFGQGTRLTVV.